One sample yielded the 22 T cell receptor beta chains listed below, sequenced in a study of blood T cell repertoires in COVID-19. Sequenced by immunoSEQ multiplex PCR; TCRdb stores in-frame clones only, minus some. This sample yields around 140,000 clones, of which about 87% are seen a single time; 2.5% to 3% belongs to the top ten. The material sequenced was peripheral blood. The receptors derive from a human donor with COVID-19, enrolled during active disease. The donor label of this sample is uncertain.

The genes are TRBV27 and TRBJ1-3; 8 bases align to TRBD1. The CDR3 has 13 amino acids. Germline V lookup: CDR1 MNHEY, CDR2 SMNVEV (reference sequence). V was clipped by 5 bases and J by 9 bases; unmatched bases: 6. The CDR3 DNA reads as TGTGCCAGCAGTAGACAGGGGCTCGGCACCATATATTTT. Protein: CASSRQGLGTIYF.

This clone was seen just once. The chain uses TRBV7-2 and TRBJ2-7; D might be TRBD1 (6 bases). The germline CDR1 and CDR2 sequences are SGHTA and FQGNSA. V lost 1 base and J 6 bases, leaving 10 bases between the germline ends. The length of the CDR3 is 13 residues. CDR3 coding DNA: TGTGCCAGCAGCTTAGTCAGCAGGGGCGAGCAGTACTTC. Its protein product is CASSLVSRGEQYF.

The V and J genes are TRBV27 and TRBJ1-6; 8 nucleotides line up with TRBD1. From germline, CDR1 is MNHEY and CDR2 SMNVEV (reference sequence). V was pared by 8 bases and J by 9 bases, with 3 bases of the junction left unmatched. The CDR3 spans 12 residues. The CDR3 sequence is CASPGGPSPLHF. The CDR3 region has the DNA TGTGCCAGCCCAGGGGGCCCTTCACCCCTCCACTTT.

The chain links TRBV7-3 to TRBJ2-2; the match to TRBD1 covers 7 bases. V lost 5 bases to trimming and J lost 1 base; unmatched junction nucleotides: 4. The CDR3 runs 15 residues. The germline V gene encodes CDR1 SGHTA and CDR2 FQGTGA. The DNA of the CDR3 is TGTGCCAGCAGCAGGGGGCTTGGGAACACCGGGGAGCTGTTTTTT. Translated: CASSRGLGNTGELFF. Together with reference TRBV7-3 and TRBJ2-2, the CDR3 gives the full variable domain: GAGVSQTPSNKVTEKGKYVELRCDPISGHTALYWYRQSLGQGPEFLIYFQGTGAADDSGLPNDRFFAVRPEGSVSTLKIQRTERGDSAVYLCASSRGLGNTGELFFGEGSRLTVL.

This chain links TRBV7-9 with TRBJ1-4, with TRBD1 matching 11 bases. The CDR3 consists of 15 residues. CDR1 and CDR2 (germline): SEHNR, FQNEAQ (reference sequence). J gave up 8 bases and V 5 bases, and 7 bases lay outside the gene matches. CDR3 bases: TGTGCCAGCAGCCCGAGGGGACAGGGGGGAGAAAAACTGTTTTTT. Protein product: CASSPRGQGGEKLFF.

V and J are TRBV10-2 and TRBJ2-5, with TRBD2 matching over 11 bases. V gave up 5 bases and J gave up 5 bases; unmatched junction bases: 13. The germline CDR1 and CDR2 sequences are WSHSY and SAAADI. This CDR3 is built from 17 residues. The DNA of the CDR3 is TGCGCCAGCAGTTGGTCTTTGACTAGCGGGGCGGGGGAGACCCAGTACTTC. It yields the protein CASSWSLTSGAGETQYF.

The rearrangement uses TRBV27 and TRBJ1-2; 7 nucleotides match TRBD1. Germline V gives CDR1 MNHEY, CDR2 SMNVEV (reference sequence). This CDR3 region has 14 residues. The J segment lost 8 bases and the V segment lost 5 bases, leaving 11 bases of the junction unmatched. The CDR3 here is CASSPAARGGGYTF. Written as DNA, the CDR3 is TGTGCCAGCAGTCCCGCCGCTCGAGGGGGCGGCTACACCTTC.

The chain has TRBV5-1 and TRBJ2-7; 7 nucleotides line up with TRBD2. V lost 4 bases to trimming and J lost 5 bases; unmatched junction nucleotides: 18. This CDR3 contains 17 residues. Germline CDR1 SGHRS, CDR2 YFSETQ. This CDR3 is CASSGSPSGGSHNEQYF. Here the CDR3 DNA reads TGCGCCAGCAGCGGGTCACCCTCGGGGGGAAGTCACAACGAGCAGTACTTC.

The V gene is TRBV7-9, the J gene TRBJ2-5; D unclear. The germline V gene has CDR1 SEHNR and CDR2 FQNEAQ (reference sequence). This CDR3 contains 16 residues. The germline V and J ends were trimmed by 0 bases and 3 bases, with 14 bases remaining between them. The CDR3 sequence: CASSLALRGAEETQYF. The CDR3, as DNA: TGTGCCAGCAGCTTAGCGCTCAGAGGAGCAGAAGAGACCCAGTACTTC.

The chain links TRBV10-1 to TRBJ2-1; no clear D gene. In germline, CDR1 is WNHNN, CDR2 SYGVQD (reference sequence). The CDR3 has 16 residues. Trimming left V 0 bases short and J 3 bases short, with 12 bases between. The CDR3 loop reads CASSESPGKYYNEQFF. In DNA, the CDR3 is TGCGCCAGCAGTGAGTCCCCAGGAAAATACTACAATGAGCAGTTCTTC.

V usage is TRBV3-1 (or the pseudogene TRBV3-2) and J usage is TRBJ1-2; D remains unclear. The ends were cut back, 2 bases at V and 4 bases at J, with 8 bases in the middle. Germline CDR1 is LGHDT and CDR2 is YNNKEL (reference sequence). This CDR3 has 13 amino acids. This chain's CDR3 is CASSQYTGYGYTF. The CDR3, as DNA: TGTGCCAGCAGCCAATACACGGGCTATGGCTACACCTTC.

This clone was recorded a few times. The chain links TRBV5-5 to TRBJ2-5, with 11 bases identical to TRBD2. Germline V lookup: CDR1 SGHKS, CDR2 YYEKEE (reference sequence). Unmatched junction bases numbered 1, after V lost 3 bases and J lost 3 bases. The CDR3 totals 14 residues. The CDR3 region has the DNA TGTGCCAGCAGCTCGGGACTAGCGGAAGAGACCCAGTACTTC. Its translation: CASSSGLAEETQYF.

The chain carries TRBV25-1 and TRBJ2-7; TRBD1 matches 7 bases. The length of the CDR3 is 16 residues. Germline CDR1 is MGHDK and CDR2 is SYGVNS. With 4 bases clipped from V and 2 bases from J, the junction kept 11 bases outside the gene matches. CDR3 nucleotides: TGTGCCAGCAGTGGGTTTGATAGACAGGGTCCCTACGAGCAGTACTTC. Protein sequence: CASSGFDRQGPYEQYF.

The genes are TRBV14 and TRBJ2-7, with 10 nucleotides matching TRBD1. This CDR3 has 14 amino acids. V gave up 4 bases and J gave up 4 bases; unmatched junction bases: 4. Germline lookup yields CDR1 SGHDN and CDR2 FVKESK. In DNA form, the CDR3 reads TGTGCCAGCAGCCTCGGACAGGGGGTTTACGAGCAGTACTTC. The encoded protein is CASSLGQGVYEQYF.

This chain links TRBV19 with TRBJ2-7; D unclear. Germline V gives CDR1 LNHDA, CDR2 SQIVND (reference sequence). This CDR3 is 15 amino acids long. V was shortened by 4 bases and J by 5 bases, with 18 bases between the two germline ends. Here the CDR3 reads CASSSLPGPRDEQYF. The CDR3 region has the DNA TGTGCCAGTAGTAGCCTGCCCGGCCCCCGGGACGAGCAGTACTTC.

This clone showed up just once. The rearrangement uses TRBV9 and TRBJ2-1; 10 bases agree with TRBD2. This CDR3 is built from 17 residues. Germline V CDR1 and CDR2: SGDLS, YYNGEE. J gave up 0 bases and V 3 bases, and 6 bases lay outside the gene matches. As DNA, the CDR3 is TGTGCCAGCAGCGGGACTAGCGGTGCTAGCTCCTACAATGAGCAGTTCTTC. This codes for CASSGTSGASSYNEQFF.

The V and J genes are TRBV6-7 and TRBJ2-1; 9 bases align to TRBD1. TRBV6-7 is identified as an open reading frame with a role that is uncertain. V was clipped by 5 bases and J by 9 bases; unmatched bases: 20. The CDR3 is made up of 18 amino acids. The CDR3 region has the DNA TGTGCCAGCAGTCCCCCCGGGGGACAGGGCCTCCATGAGGGTGAGCAGTTCTTC. This encodes CASSPPGGQGLHEGEQFF.

V and J are TRBV9 and TRBJ2-2; TRBD1 agrees at 7 bases. The CDR3 totals 15 residues. With 3 bases clipped from V and 0 bases from J, the junction kept 2 bases outside the gene matches. CDR1 is SGDLS, CDR2 YYNGEE, per germline. This chain's CDR3 is CASSAGTANTGELFF. The CDR3 DNA reads as TGTGCCAGCAGCGCCGGGACAGCGAACACCGGGGAGCTGTTTTTT.

A word on this clone: The junction differs from germline at one of its ends, possibly a read error. The rearrangement joins TRBV19 to TRBJ1-6; TRBD1 matches at 11 bases. The CDR3 runs to 16 residues. CDR1 and CDR2 from the germline V gene are LNHDA and SQIVND (reference sequence). CDR3 DNA: TGTGCCAGTAGTACCGGACAGGGGGCGTATATTTCACCCCTCCACTTT. This codes for CASSTGQGAYISPLHF. The full variable domain, with the rest looked up from reference TRBV19 and TRBJ1-6, is DGGITQSPKYLFRKEGQNVTLSCEQNLNHDAMYWYRQDPGQGLRLIYYSQIVNDFQKGDIAEGYSVSREKKESFPLTVTSAQKNPTAFYLCASSTGQGAYISPLHFGNGTRLTVT.

This sequence joins TRBV7-2 and TRBJ2-5; D gene unclear. Deletions cut 5 bases from V and 2 bases from J, with 3 bases between. Germline values: CDR1 SGHTA, CDR2 FQGNSA. This CDR3 contains 11 residues. The CDR3 loop reads CASSAQETQYF. DNA of the CDR3: TGTGCCAGCAGCGCGCAAGAGACCCAGTACTTC.

The rearrangement joins TRBV9 to TRBJ1-2, with D maybe TRBD1 (6 bases). From germline, CDR1 is SGDLS and CDR2 YYNGEE. The CDR3 has 14 residues. V lost 0 bases and J 4 bases, leaving 10 bases between the germline ends. The CDR3 sequence is CASSVAGGLYGYTF. The CDR3 nucleotides read TGTGCCAGCAGCGTAGCTGGGGGCCTCTATGGCTACACCTTC.

V gene TRBV5-1 combines with J gene TRBJ1-1; TRBD1 matches 8 bases. Germline trimming cut 4 bases from V and 2 bases from J; bases unmatched to any gene: 7. This CDR3 spans 15 amino acids. From germline, CDR1 is SGHRS and CDR2 YFSETQ. Here the CDR3 DNA reads TGCGCCAGCAGCCAAGGACAGGGCCTTAACACTGAAGCTTTCTTT. Its protein product is CASSQGQGLNTEAFF.